This entry lists 32 T cell receptor beta chains sequenced from one sample in a study of T cell repertoires in cytomegalovirus infection. A single record per CDR3 protein comes from TCRdb applying MiXCR to the reads. Here the sample spans about 450,000 distinct CDR3 sequences, around 32% being singletons. Sequenced: PBMCs. Source of these receptors: a human donor in good health (CMV status not recorded). Some clones in this sample may be carry-over from other donors' samples.

This rearrangement joins TRBV6-1 to TRBJ1-5; tentatively, D is TRBD1 (5 bases). Germline lookup yields CDR1 MNHNS and CDR2 SASEGT. V lost 6 bases to trimming and J lost 0 bases, with 12 bases between them. The CDR3 consists of 15 residues. Written as DNA, the CDR3 is TGTGCCAGCAGCCCCCGACAGTGTAGCAATCAGCCCCAGCATTTT. Encoded protein: CASSPRQCSNQPQHF.

A word on this clonotype: Compared with germline, one end of the junction differs, possibly owing to a read error. V gene TRBV2 combines with J gene TRBJ2-7; D may be TRBD1 or TRBD2 (6 bases each). The CDR3 consists of 15 residues. Germline loops: CDR1 SNHLY, CDR2 FYNNEI. Here the CDR3 DNA reads TGTGCCAGCAGTATGAGGGGGGCAGGGAACTACGTGCAGTACTTC. This translates into CASSMRGAGNYVQYF. The complete variable domain, with remaining parts taken from reference TRBV2 and TRBJ2-7, reads EPEVTQTPSHQVTQMGQEVILRCVPISNHLYFYWYRQILGQKVEFLVSFYNNEISEKSEIFDDQFSVERPDGSNFTLKIRSTKLEDSAMYFCASSMRGAGNYVQYFGPGTRLTVT.

The J gene is TRBJ2-5, the V gene TRBV6-2 or TRBV6-3, with 8 bases that match TRBD1. This CDR3 has 15 amino acids. Germline CDR1 and CDR2: MNHEY and SVGEGT. V lost 5 bases and J lost 5; bases outside the gene matches: 10. The CDR3 is CASSNGQGEVETQYF. The CDR3 nucleotides are TGTGCCAGCAGTAACGGACAGGGTGAGGTGGAGACCCAGTACTTC.

As to this clonotype: Germline is not matched at one junction end, which may reflect a read error. The CDR3 loop is CASSFIRDEQYF. The DNA for the CDR3 is TGTGCCAGCAGCTTTATAAGAGACGAGCAGTACTTC. The gene calls are TRBV5-3 and TRBJ2-7, with D hard to call. TRBV5-3 is designated an ORF whose function remains uncertain. The CDR3 loop spans 12 amino acids.

This clonotype was recorded at least ten times. The gene calls are TRBV11-1 and TRBJ1-2; D is unresolved. The CDR3 consists of 14 residues. Trimming took off 1 base at V and 2 bases at J, with 8 bases between the two ends. The V gene's germline CDR1 is SGHAT and CDR2 FQDESV (reference sequence). The CDR3 sequence: CASSLVPENYGYTF. DNA of the CDR3: TGTGCCAGCAGCTTAGTCCCAGAGAACTATGGCTACACCTTC.

At least ten counts were recorded for this clonotype. The chain employs TRBV7-2 and TRBJ2-3, with D hard to call. Germline CDR1 SGHTA, CDR2 FQGNSA. The CDR3 is 13 amino acids. Trimming cost V 1 base and J 6 bases, with 8 bases left between them. The CDR3 reads CASSLEIVDTQYF. In DNA form, the CDR3 reads TGTGCCAGCAGCTTAGAAATCGTGGATACGCAGTATTTT.

This clonotype was observed a handful of times. The V call is TRBV12-3 or TRBV12-4, the J call TRBJ1-1; tentatively, D is TRBD1 (6 bases). Trimming took off 4 bases at V and 3 bases at J, with 9 bases between the two ends. The CDR3 runs to 13 residues. The CDR3 sequence is CASSWGQDTEAFF. CDR3 nucleotides: TGTGCCAGCAGTTGGGGGCAAGACACTGAAGCTTTCTTT.

The CDR3 DNA is TGTGCCAGCAGTACGATGACAGGCGCTGAAGCTTTCTTT. Protein: CASSTMTGAEAFF. V is TRBV12-3 or TRBV12-4 and J is TRBJ1-1; TRBD1 might be the D (6 bases). V lost 5 bases, J lost 6 bases, and 13 bases lay in between. The CDR3 is made up of 13 amino acids.

The rearrangement uses TRBV20-1 and TRBJ2-2; 8 bases are shared with TRBD2. V lost 2 bases to trimming and J lost 5 bases; unmatched junction nucleotides: 4. The CDR3 totals 14 residues. CDR1 is DFQATT and CDR2 is SNEGSKA in the germline V gene (reference sequence). The CDR3 coding sequence is TGCAGTGCTAGATCTAGCGGGCGGACCGGGGAGCTGTTTTTT. Translation gives CSARSSGRTGELFF.

The V gene is TRBV5-1, the J gene TRBJ1-1; TRBD1 might be the D (5 bases). The CDR3 is 13 residues long. The germline V gene encodes CDR1 SGHRS and CDR2 YFSETQ. Trimming took 4 bases from V and 6 from J, leaving 13 bases between them. The CDR3 reads CASSPGPGAEAFF. Written as DNA, the CDR3 is TGCGCCAGCAGCCCAGGGCCTGGGGCTGAAGCTTTCTTT. Combining the CDR3 with reference TRBV5-1 and TRBJ1-1 gives the whole variable domain KAGVTQTPRYLIKTRGQQVTLSCSPISGHRSVSWYQQTPGQGLQFLFEYFSETQRNKGNFPGRFSGRQFSNSRSEMNVSTLELGDSALYLCASSPGPGAEAFFGQGTRLTVV.

CDR3 loop: CASSHVGMNTEAFF. The CDR3 DNA reads TGCGCCAGCAGCCATGTGGGGATGAACACTGAAGCTTTCTTT. The chain has TRBV4-1 and TRBJ1-1; unclear D gene. Trimming stripped 3 bases from V and 0 bases from J, with 8 bases between. Germline V CDR1 and CDR2: MGHRA, YSYEKL. The CDR3 totals 14 residues.

This clonotype showed up many times. The V and J genes are TRBV4-1 and TRBJ1-6; 9 bases map to TRBD1. The ends lost 5 bases at V and 7 bases at J; junction bases unmatched: 9. CDR1 and CDR2 from the germline V gene are MGHRA and YSYEKL. The CDR3 runs 16 residues. The CDR3 loop reads CASSSPTGGVNSPLHF. DNA of the CDR3: TGCGCCAGCAGCTCGCCCACAGGGGGCGTAAATTCACCCCTCCACTTT.

This clonotype was observed a handful of times. The J gene is TRBJ2-1, the V gene TRBV11-2, with 7 bases that match TRBD2. The J segment lost 6 bases and the V segment lost 2 bases, leaving 13 bases of the junction unmatched. Germline CDR1 reads SGHAT; CDR2 reads FQNNGV. The CDR3 contains 17 residues. CDR3 nucleotides: TGTGCCAGCAGCTTAAAATTAAGTAGACTAGCTGGCAATGAGCAGTTCTTC. Amino acids: CASSLKLSRLAGNEQFF.

The chain couples TRBV7-2 to TRBJ1-2; weak D call: TRBD1 (6 bases). CDR3 length: 15 residues. From germline, CDR1 is SGHTA and CDR2 FQGNSA. The V end lost 4 bases, the J end lost 4 bases, and 16 bases lay between the germline ends. CDR3 nucleotides: TGTGCCAGCAGCTGGAAGGACAGCAACCCCTATGGCTACACCTTC. Protein sequence: CASSWKDSNPYGYTF.

This clonotype came up many times. The V gene is TRBV7-2, the J gene TRBJ2-7; 8 nucleotides align to TRBD1. The CDR3 extends over 15 amino acids. With 2 bases clipped from V and 2 bases from J, the junction kept 5 bases outside the gene matches. CDR1 SGHTA and CDR2 FQGNSA come from the germline V gene. The DNA for the CDR3 is TGTGCCAGCAGCTTACATGGGACAGGTACCTACGAGCAGTACTTC. This sequence encodes CASSLHGTGTYEQYF.

The chain carries TRBV7-9 and TRBJ1-5; 10 bases agree with TRBD1. The germline V gene encodes CDR1 SEHNR and CDR2 FQNEAQ (reference sequence). The CDR3 consists of 16 residues. The ends lost 1 base at V and 7 bases at J; junction bases unmatched: 7. The CDR3 sequence: CASSLGTGTGAQPQHF. In nucleotides, the CDR3 is TGTGCCAGCAGCTTAGGGACCGGGACAGGGGCACAGCCCCAGCATTTT.

The CDR3 coding sequence is TGTGCCAGCAGCTTGGAGGGGGCGTGGGATACGCAGTATTTT. Translation gives CASSLEGAWDTQYF. The chain combines TRBV5-6 with TRBJ2-3; 7 positions agree with TRBD1. Germline V lookup: CDR1 SGHDT, CDR2 YYEEEE. V shed 0 bases and J 6 bases; nucleotides not matched to a gene: 4. This CDR3 spans 14 amino acids.

Ten or more counts support this clonotype. The chain joins TRBV7-2 to TRBJ2-7; TRBD2 matches 11 bases. This CDR3 contains 17 residues. J was trimmed by 4 bases and V by 6 bases; bases with no gene match: 14. Germline V lookup: CDR1 SGHTA, CDR2 FQGNSA. The CDR3 bases are TGTGCCAGCAGGACCGGGACTAGCGGCCGTTCAGGTTACGAGCAGTACTTC. Encoded protein: CASRTGTSGRSGYEQYF.

V usage is TRBV6-2 or TRBV6-3 and J usage is TRBJ1-6; TRBD1 is a possible D gene (6 bases). Trimming left V 2 bases short and J 7 bases short, with 9 bases between. CDR1 is MNHEY, CDR2 SVGEGT, per germline. There are 14 residues in the CDR3. As DNA, the CDR3 is TGTGCCAGCAGTTACGTCCAGGGGAATTCACCCCTCCACTTT. It specifies CASSYVQGNSPLHF.

Many counts were recorded for this clonotype. The chain joins TRBV7-9 to TRBJ1-2; TRBD1 matches 8 bases. V gave up 4 bases and J gave up 13 bases; unmatched junction bases: 5. The CDR3 length is 11 residues. Germline CDR1 and CDR2: SEHNR and FQNEAQ (reference sequence). As DNA, the CDR3 is TGTGCCAGCAGCTCCCAGGGGGCCCCCACCTTC. Amino acids: CASSSQGAPTF. Full variable domain (remainder filled in from reference TRBV7-9 and TRBJ1-2): DTGVSQNPRHKITKRGQNVTFRCDPISEHNRLYWYRQTLGQGPEFLTYFQNEAQLEKSRLLSDRFSAERPKGSFSTLEIQRTEQGDSAMYLCASSSQGAPTFGSGTRLTVV.

The chain combines TRBV7-6 with TRBJ2-7; D call uncertain. This CDR3 has 14 residues. Germline V lookup: CDR1 SGHVS, CDR2 FNYEAQ. V was cut by 1 base and J by 3 bases, with 10 bases left in between. The CDR3, as DNA: TGTGCCAGCAGCTTAGGACACAAATACTACGAGCAGTACTTC. Translation gives CASSLGHKYYEQYF.

For this clonotype: Just one base apart from a much larger clone, this may be a read error. This chain connects TRBV7-3 to TRBJ2-1; 10 nucleotides line up with TRBD2. The CDR3 is made up of 16 amino acids. Germline V CDR1 and CDR2: SGHTA, FQGTGA. The CDR3 is CASSPALLAGRGEQLF. The CDR3 DNA is TGTGCCAGCAGCCCGGCGTTACTAGCGGGGCGGGGTGAGCAGTTATTC.

There are many counts of this clonotype. The V and J genes are TRBV7-8 and TRBJ2-5; 13 bases agree with TRBD2. The CDR3 sequence is 16 residues long. V shed 5 bases and J 3 bases; nucleotides not matched to a gene: 6. Germline V gene data show CDR1 as SGHVS and CDR2 as FQNEAQ. The CDR3, as DNA: TGTGCCAGCAGCCCAACGGGACTAGCGGGAAAAGAGACCCAGTACTTC. This sequence encodes CASSPTGLAGKETQYF.

For this clonotype: One junction end does not reproduce the germline sequence, and a read error may be involved. The gene calls are TRBV6-4 and TRBJ2-3, with 10 bases that match TRBD1. Germline V CDR1 and CDR2: MRHNA, SNTAGT. The CDR3 covers 16 residues. The DNA of the CDR3 is TGTGCCTGCAGTGACGGACAGGGGGGACTCACAGATACGCAGTATTTT. It specifies CACSDGQGGLTDTQYF.

This clonotype appeared a few times. The V call is TRBV2, the J call TRBJ1-1, with 7 bases that match TRBD1. In germline, CDR1 is SNHLY, CDR2 FYNNEI. After removal of 6 bases from V and 3 bases from J, the junction contained 7 bases not matched to a gene. The CDR3 runs 14 residues. The CDR3 sequence is CASRRQGVDTEAFF. CDR3 bases: TGTGCCAGCAGGAGACAGGGAGTAGACACTGAAGCTTTCTTT.

This clonotype has only a few counts. This chain connects TRBV7-9 to TRBJ1-2; 10 bases fit TRBD1. J gave up 4 bases and V 5 bases, and 7 bases lay outside the gene matches. Germline V CDR1 and CDR2: SEHNR, FQNEAQ (reference sequence). The CDR3 spans 15 residues. The DNA for the CDR3 is TGTGCCAGCAGCACAGGACAGGGGGTACTCTATGGCTACACCTTC. Residues: CASSTGQGVLYGYTF.

This chain connects TRBV12-3 or TRBV12-4 to TRBJ2-7; 7 bases match TRBD1. V was clipped by 3 bases and J by 2 bases; unmatched bases: 4. The CDR3 consists of 14 residues. The CDR3 protein is CASSFGTATYEQYF. The CDR3 DNA sequence: TGTGCCAGCAGTTTCGGGACAGCGACCTACGAGCAGTACTTC.

The chain employs TRBV11-2 and TRBJ1-1; possibly TRBD1 for D (6 bases). V lost 4 bases, J lost 2 bases, and 14 bases lay in between. The CDR3 extends over 15 amino acids. Per the germline V gene, CDR1 is SGHAT and CDR2 is FQNNGV. DNA of the CDR3: TGTGCCAGCAGCTCTCACAGGGATTTAAACACTGAAGCTTTCTTT. It yields the protein CASSSHRDLNTEAFF. The full variable domain, with the rest looked up from reference TRBV11-2 and TRBJ1-1, is EAGVAQSPRYKIIEKRQSVAFWCNPISGHATLYWYQQILGQGPKLLIQFQNNGVVDDSQLPKDRFSAERLKGVDSTLKIQPAKLEDSAVYLCASSSHRDLNTEAFFGQGTRLTVV.

The chain carries TRBV19 and TRBJ2-7; D unresolved. CDR3 length: 12 amino acids. The germline gives CDR1 LNHDA, CDR2 SQIVND (reference sequence). V was shortened by 6 bases and J by 7 bases, with 13 bases between the two germline ends. For the CDR3, the DNA is TGTGCCAGTAGCCCAACCGGGTGGGAGCAGTACTTC. Translated, it gives CASSPTGWEQYF.

The chain joins TRBV4-2 to TRBJ1-4; TRBD1 is a possible D gene (5 bases). CDR1 LGHNA and CDR2 YNFKEQ come from the germline V gene. This CDR3 is built from 16 residues. Trimming removed 0 bases from V and 4 bases from J, with 12 bases in between. The CDR3 DNA reads TGTGCCAGCAGCCAAGAGTGGGCCAGGGTTAATGAAAAACTGTTTTTT. This gives the protein CASSQEWARVNEKLFF.

This clonotype occurred a few times. CDR3 in amino acids: CATSGLSGETQYF. The CDR3 DNA is TGTGCCACCAGTGGTCTCAGTGGGGAGACCCAGTACTTC. V is TRBV24-1 and J is TRBJ2-5; no definite D call. The CDR3 is 13 residues long. Per the germline V gene, CDR1 is KGHDR and CDR2 is SFDVKD. Trimming cost V 5 bases and J 5 bases, with 11 bases left between them.

For this clonotype: A clone one base away is much larger, so this may be a read error. The gene calls are TRBV7-2 and TRBJ2-3, with D perhaps matching TRBD1 (5 bases). From germline, CDR1 is SGHTA and CDR2 FQGNSA. The CDR3 runs 17 residues. Trimming took off 4 bases at V and 1 base at J, with 18 bases between the two ends. CDR3 sequence (DNA): TGTGCCAGCAGCTCCTCTTCGACAGTGAAAGGCACAGATACGCAGTATTTT. Amino acids: CASSSSSTVKGTDTQYF.